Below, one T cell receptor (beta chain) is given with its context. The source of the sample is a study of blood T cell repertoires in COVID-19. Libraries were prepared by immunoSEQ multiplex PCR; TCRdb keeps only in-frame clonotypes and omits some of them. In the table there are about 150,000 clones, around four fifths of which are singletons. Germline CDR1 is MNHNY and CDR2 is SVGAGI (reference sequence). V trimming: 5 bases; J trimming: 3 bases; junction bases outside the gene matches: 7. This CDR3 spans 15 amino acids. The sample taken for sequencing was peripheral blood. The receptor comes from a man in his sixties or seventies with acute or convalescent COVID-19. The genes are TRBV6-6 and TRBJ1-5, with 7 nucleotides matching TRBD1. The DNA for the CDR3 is TGTGCCAGCAGTGACACAGGGGTCGACAATCAGCCCCAGCATTTT. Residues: CASSDTGVDNQPQHF.